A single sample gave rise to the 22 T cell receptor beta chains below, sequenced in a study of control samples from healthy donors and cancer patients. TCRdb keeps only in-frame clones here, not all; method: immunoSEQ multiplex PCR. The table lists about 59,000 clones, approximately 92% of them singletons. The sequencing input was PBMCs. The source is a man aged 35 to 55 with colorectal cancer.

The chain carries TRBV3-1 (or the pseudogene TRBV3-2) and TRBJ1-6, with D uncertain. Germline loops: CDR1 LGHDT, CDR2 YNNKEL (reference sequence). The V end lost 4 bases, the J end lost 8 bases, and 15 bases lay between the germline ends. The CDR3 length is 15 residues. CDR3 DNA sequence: TGTGCCAGCAGCCCATTTTATTCTAGCGATTCACCCCTCCACTTT. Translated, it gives CASSPFYSSDSPLHF.

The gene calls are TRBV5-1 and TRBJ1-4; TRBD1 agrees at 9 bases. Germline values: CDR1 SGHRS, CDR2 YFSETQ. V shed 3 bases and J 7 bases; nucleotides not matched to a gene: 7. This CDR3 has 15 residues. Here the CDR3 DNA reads TGCGCCAGCAGCTACGGCCTGGACAGGGGTGAAAAACTGTTTTTT. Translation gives CASSYGLDRGEKLFF.

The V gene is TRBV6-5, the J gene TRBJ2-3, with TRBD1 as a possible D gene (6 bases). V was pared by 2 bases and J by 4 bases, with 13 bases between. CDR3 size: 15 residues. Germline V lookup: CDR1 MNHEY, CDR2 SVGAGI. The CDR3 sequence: CASSYDWDNPDTQYF. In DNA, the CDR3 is TGTGCCAGCAGTTACGATTGGGACAACCCAGATACGCAGTATTTT.

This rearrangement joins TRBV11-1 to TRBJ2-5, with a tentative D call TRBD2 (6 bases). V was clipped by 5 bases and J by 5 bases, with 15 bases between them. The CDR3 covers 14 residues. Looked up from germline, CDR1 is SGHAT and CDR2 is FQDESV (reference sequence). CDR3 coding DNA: TGTGCCAGCAGCCCGCTGCGGGGTTTGGAGACCCAGTACTTC. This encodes CASSPLRGLETQYF.

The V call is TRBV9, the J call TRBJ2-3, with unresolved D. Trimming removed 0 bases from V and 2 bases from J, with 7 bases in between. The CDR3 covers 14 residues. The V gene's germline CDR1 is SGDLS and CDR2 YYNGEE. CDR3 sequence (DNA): TGTGCCAGCAGCGTAGCACACTACACAGATACGCAGTATTTT. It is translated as CASSVAHYTDTQYF.

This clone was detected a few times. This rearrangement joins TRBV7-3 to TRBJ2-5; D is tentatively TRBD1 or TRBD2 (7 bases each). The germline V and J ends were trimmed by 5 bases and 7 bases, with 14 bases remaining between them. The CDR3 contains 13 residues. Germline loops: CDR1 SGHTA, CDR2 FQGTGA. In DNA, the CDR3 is TGTGCCAGCAGCCAAGACAGGGAGGGGACCCAGTACTTC. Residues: CASSQDREGTQYF.

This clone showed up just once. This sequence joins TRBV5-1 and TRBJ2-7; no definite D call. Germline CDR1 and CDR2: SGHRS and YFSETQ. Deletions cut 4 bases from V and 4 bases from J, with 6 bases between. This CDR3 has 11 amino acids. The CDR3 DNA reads TGCGCCAGCAGCATGGGATACGAGCAGTACTTC. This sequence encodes CASSMGYEQYF.

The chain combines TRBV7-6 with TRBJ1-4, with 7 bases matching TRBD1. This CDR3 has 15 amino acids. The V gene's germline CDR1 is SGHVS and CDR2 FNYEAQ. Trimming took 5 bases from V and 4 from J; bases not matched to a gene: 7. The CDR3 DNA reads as TGTGCCAGCAGCGCCCTCGACAGGGTTAATGAAAAACTGTTTTTT. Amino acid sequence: CASSALDRVNEKLFF.

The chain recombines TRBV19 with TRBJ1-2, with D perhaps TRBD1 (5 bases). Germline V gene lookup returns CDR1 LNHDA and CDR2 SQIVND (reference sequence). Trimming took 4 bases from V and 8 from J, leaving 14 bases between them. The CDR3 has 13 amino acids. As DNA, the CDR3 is TGTGCCAGTAGTACCCTCGAGGGGCTCGGCTACACCTTC. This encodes CASSTLEGLGYTF. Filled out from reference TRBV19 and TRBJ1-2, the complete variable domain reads DGGITQSPKYLFRKEGQNVTLSCEQNLNHDAMYWYRQDPGQGLRLIYYSQIVNDFQKGDIAEGYSVSREKKESFPLTVTSAQKNPTAFYLCASSTLEGLGYTFGSGTRLTVV.

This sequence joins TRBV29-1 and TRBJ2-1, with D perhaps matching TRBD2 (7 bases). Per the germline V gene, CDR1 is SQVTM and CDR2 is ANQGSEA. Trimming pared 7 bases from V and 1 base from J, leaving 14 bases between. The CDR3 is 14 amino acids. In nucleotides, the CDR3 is TGCAGCGCCCCTAGGGGGGGATCCTACAATGAGCAGTTCTTC. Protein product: CSAPRGGSYNEQFF.

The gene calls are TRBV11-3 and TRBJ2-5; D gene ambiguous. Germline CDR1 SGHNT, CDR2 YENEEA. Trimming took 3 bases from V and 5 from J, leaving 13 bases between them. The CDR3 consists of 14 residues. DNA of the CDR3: TGTGCCAGCAGCTTCTTGGCTAGTTCGGAGACCCAGTACTTC. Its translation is CASSFLASSETQYF. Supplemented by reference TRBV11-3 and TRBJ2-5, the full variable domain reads EAGVVQSPRYKIIEKKQPVAFWCNPISGHNTLYWYLQNLGQGPELLIRYENEEAVDDSQLPKDRFSAERLKGVDSTLKIQPAELGDSAVYLCASSFLASSETQYFGPGTRLLVL.

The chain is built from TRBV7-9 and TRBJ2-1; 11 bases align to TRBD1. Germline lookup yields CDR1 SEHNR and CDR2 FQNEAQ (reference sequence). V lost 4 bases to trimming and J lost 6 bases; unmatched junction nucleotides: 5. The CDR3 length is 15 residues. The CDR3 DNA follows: TGTGCCAGCAGCTCAGGACAGGGGGCAGTCAATGAGCAGTTCTTC. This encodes CASSSGQGAVNEQFF.

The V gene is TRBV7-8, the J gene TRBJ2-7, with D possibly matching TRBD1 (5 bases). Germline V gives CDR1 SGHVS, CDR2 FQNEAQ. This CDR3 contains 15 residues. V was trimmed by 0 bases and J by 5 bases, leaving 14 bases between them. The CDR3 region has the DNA TGTGCCAGCAGCTTAGCGGGGCCCTTTCTAAACGAGCAGTACTTC. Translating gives CASSLAGPFLNEQYF.

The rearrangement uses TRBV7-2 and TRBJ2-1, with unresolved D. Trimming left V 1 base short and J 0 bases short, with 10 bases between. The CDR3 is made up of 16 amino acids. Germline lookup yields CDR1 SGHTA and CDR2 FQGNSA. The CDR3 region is CASSLEGGVSYNEQFF. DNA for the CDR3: TGTGCCAGCAGCTTAGAGGGCGGCGTCTCCTACAATGAGCAGTTCTTC.

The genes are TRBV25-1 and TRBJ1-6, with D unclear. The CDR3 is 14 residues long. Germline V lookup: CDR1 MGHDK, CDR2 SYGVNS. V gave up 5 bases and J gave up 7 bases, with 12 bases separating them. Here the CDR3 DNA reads TGTGCCAGCAGTCCACTCGGCAGAAATTCACCCCTCCACTTT. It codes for CASSPLGRNSPLHF.

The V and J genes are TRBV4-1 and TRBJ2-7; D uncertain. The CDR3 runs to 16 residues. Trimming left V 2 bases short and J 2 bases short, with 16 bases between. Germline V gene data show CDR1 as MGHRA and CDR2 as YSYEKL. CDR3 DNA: TGCGCCAGCAGCCAACCTAGGCAACACGGAACCTACGAGCAGTACTTC. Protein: CASSQPRQHGTYEQYF.

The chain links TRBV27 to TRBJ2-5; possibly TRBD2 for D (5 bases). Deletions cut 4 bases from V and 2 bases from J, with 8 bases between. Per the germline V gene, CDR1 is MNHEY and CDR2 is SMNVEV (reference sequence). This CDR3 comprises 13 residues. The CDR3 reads CASSSGEQETQYF. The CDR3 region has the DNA TGTGCCAGCAGTTCCGGGGAACAAGAGACCCAGTACTTC.

The DNA of the CDR3 is TGCGCCAGCAGCTTGGCCGGTCAGGGGGGCACTGAAGCTTTCTTT. Residues: CASSLAGQGGTEAFF. The genes are TRBV5-1 and TRBJ1-1; 7 bases align to TRBD1. The germline V gene encodes CDR1 SGHRS and CDR2 YFSETQ. The CDR3 loop spans 15 amino acids. Trimming removed 0 bases from V and 4 bases from J; junction bases left unmatched: 6. The full variable domain, completed using reference TRBV5-1 and TRBJ1-1, is KAGVTQTPRYLIKTRGQQVTLSCSPISGHRSVSWYQQTPGQGLQFLFEYFSETQRNKGNFPGRFSGRQFSNSRSEMNVSTLELGDSALYLCASSLAGQGGTEAFFGQGTRLTVV.

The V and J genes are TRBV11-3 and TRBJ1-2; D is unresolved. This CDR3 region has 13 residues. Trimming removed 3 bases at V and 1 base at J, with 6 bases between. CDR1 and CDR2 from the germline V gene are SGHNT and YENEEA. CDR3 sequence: CASSFGGNYGYTF. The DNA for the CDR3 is TGTGCCAGCAGCTTTGGCGGTAACTATGGCTACACCTTC.

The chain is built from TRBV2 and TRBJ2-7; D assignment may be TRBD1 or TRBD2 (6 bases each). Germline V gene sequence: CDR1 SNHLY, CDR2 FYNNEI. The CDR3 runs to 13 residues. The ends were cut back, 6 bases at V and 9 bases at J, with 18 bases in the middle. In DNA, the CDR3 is TGTGCCAGCAGAGCCGGGGGCAGGGTGGGGCAGTACTTC. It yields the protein CASRAGGRVGQYF. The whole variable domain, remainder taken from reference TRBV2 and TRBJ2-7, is EPEVTQTPSHQVTQMGQEVILRCVPISNHLYFYWYRQILGQKVEFLVSFYNNEISEKSEIFDDQFSVERPDGSNFTLKIRSTKLEDSAMYFCASRAGGRVGQYFGPGTRLTVT.

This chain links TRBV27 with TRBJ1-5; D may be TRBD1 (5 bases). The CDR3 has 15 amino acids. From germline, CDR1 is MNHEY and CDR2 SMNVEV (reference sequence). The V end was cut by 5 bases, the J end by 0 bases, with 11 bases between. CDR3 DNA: TGTGCCAGCAGTCTGTCAGGGATTAGCAATCAGCCCCAGCATTTT. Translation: CASSLSGISNQPQHF.

In nucleotides, the CDR3 is TGTGCCAGCAGCCCGGGGGGGTCCTACAATGAGCAGTTCTTC. This encodes CASSPGGSYNEQFF. This chain joins TRBV9 and TRBJ2-1; TRBD2 matches at 8 bases. Germline values: CDR1 SGDLS, CDR2 YYNGEE. The CDR3 spans 14 residues. V dropped 4 bases and J dropped 1; count of bases not matched to a gene: 1.